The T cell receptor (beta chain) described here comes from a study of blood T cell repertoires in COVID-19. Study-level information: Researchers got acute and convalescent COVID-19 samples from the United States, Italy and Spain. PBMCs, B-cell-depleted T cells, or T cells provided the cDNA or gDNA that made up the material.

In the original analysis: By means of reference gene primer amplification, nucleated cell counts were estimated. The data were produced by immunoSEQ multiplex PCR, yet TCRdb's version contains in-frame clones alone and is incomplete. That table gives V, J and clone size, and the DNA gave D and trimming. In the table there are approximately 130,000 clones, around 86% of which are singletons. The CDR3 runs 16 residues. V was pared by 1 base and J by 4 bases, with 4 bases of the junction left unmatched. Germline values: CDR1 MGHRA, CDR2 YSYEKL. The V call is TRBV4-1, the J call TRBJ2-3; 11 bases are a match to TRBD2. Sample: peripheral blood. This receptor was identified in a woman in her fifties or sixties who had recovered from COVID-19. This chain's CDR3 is CASSQGLAGISDTQYF. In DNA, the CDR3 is TGCGCCAGCAGCCAAGGACTAGCGGGGATATCAGATACGCAGTATTTT.